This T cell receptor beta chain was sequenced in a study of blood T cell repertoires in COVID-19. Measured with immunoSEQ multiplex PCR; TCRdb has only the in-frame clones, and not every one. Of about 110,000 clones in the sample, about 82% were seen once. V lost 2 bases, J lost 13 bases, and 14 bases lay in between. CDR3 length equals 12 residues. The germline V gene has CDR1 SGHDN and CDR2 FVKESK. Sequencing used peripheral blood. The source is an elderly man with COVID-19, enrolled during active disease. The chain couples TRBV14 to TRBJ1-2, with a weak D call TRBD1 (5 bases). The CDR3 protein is CASSQSGVESTF. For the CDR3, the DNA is TGTGCCAGCAGCCAATCGGGGGTTGAGTCCACCTTC.